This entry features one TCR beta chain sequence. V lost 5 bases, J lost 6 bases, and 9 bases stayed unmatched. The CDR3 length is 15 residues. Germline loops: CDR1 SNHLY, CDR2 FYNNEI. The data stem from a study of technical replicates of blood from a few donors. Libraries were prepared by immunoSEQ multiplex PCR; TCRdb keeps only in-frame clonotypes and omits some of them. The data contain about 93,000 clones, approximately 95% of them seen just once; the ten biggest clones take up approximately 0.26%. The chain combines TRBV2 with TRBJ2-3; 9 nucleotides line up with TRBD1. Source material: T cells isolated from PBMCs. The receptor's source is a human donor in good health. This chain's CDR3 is CASSFNRGLLDTQYF. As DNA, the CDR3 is TGTGCCAGCAGTTTTAACAGGGGGCTCCTCGATACGCAGTATTTT.